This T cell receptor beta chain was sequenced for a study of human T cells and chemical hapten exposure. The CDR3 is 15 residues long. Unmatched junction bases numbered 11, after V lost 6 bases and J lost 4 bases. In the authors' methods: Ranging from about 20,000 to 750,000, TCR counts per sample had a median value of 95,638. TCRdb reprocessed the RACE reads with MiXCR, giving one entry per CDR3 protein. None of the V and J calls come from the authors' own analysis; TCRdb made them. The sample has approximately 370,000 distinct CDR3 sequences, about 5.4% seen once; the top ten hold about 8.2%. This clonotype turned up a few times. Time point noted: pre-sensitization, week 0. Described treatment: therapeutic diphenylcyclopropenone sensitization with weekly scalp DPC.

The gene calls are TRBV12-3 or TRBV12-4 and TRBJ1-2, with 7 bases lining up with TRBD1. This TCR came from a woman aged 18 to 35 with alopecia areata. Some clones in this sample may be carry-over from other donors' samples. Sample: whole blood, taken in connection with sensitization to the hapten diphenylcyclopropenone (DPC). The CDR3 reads CASSSNYRGLYGYTF. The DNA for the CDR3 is TGTGCCAGCAGCTCAAATTACAGGGGCCTCTATGGCTACACCTTC.